Presented here are 10 T cell receptor beta chains from one specimen sequenced in a study of blood T cell repertoires in COVID-19. Some clones are missing from TCRdb's copy, which holds only in-frame ones; the method was immunoSEQ multiplex PCR. Among about 170,000 clones listed, just under 85% were seen once. Sequenced: peripheral blood. The receptors here all came from a woman older than 75 with COVID-19, enrolled during active disease.

In its sample, this clone was seen a few times. The chain carries TRBV7-9 and TRBJ1-2; a possible D gene is TRBD1 (6 bases). Germline CDR1 SEHNR, CDR2 FQNEAQ (reference sequence). This CDR3 has 15 amino acids. Trimming removed 6 bases from V and 6 bases from J, with 20 bases in between. The chain's CDR3 is CASSPSTGQLDGYTF. The CDR3 region has the DNA TGTGCCAGCAGTCCATCGACAGGACAGCTTGATGGCTACACCTTC. Based on the CDR3 plus reference TRBV7-9 and TRBJ1-2, the full variable domain is DTGVSQNPRHKITKRGQNVTFRCDPISEHNRLYWYRQTLGQGPEFLTYFQNEAQLEKSRLLSDRFSAERPKGSFSTLEIQRTEQGDSAMYLCASSPSTGQLDGYTFGSGTRLTVV.

This chain links TRBV19 with TRBJ1-1; 7 nucleotides line up with TRBD1. The CDR3 has 15 residues. J was trimmed by 1 base and V by 4 bases; bases with no gene match: 6. CDR1 is LNHDA and CDR2 is SQIVND in the germline V gene (reference sequence). The CDR3 here is CASSTTGTENTEAFF. In nucleotides, the CDR3 is TGTGCCAGTAGTACTACCGGGACAGAGAACACTGAAGCTTTCTTT.

The V call is TRBV6-5, the J call TRBJ2-7; possibly TRBD1 for D (6 bases). V dropped 10 bases and J dropped 0 bases, with 13 bases sitting between them. Germline V lookup: CDR1 MNHEY, CDR2 SVGAGI. CDR3 length equals 13 residues. The CDR3 nucleotides are TGTGCCATAAGGGCCAGGGGCTCCTACGAGCAGTACTTC. This encodes CAIRARGSYEQYF.

V usage is TRBV15 and J usage is TRBJ2-3; unclear D gene. Trimming left V 5 bases short and J 6 bases short, with 9 bases between. Germline lookup yields CDR1 LNHNV and CDR2 YYDKDF (reference sequence). CDR3 size: 12 residues. CDR3 coding DNA: TGTGCCACCAGCCCCCACTACGATACGCAGTATTTT. Residues: CATSPHYDTQYF.

The gene calls are TRBV5-1 and TRBJ2-5; TRBD1 is a possible D gene (6 bases). The germline gives CDR1 SGHRS, CDR2 YFSETQ. The V and J ends lost 0 bases and 5 bases respectively, with 14 bases between them. The CDR3 has 15 residues. For the CDR3, the DNA is TGCGCCAGCAGCTTGGTGGGGACATCTGAGGAGACCCAGTACTTC. Protein: CASSLVGTSEETQYF.

The V gene is TRBV4-2, the J gene TRBJ1-2; D is perhaps TRBD1 (6 bases). The CDR3 contains 19 residues. V gave up 1 base and J gave up 0 bases, with 21 bases separating them. The germline gives CDR1 LGHNA, CDR2 YNFKEQ. CDR3 in amino acids: CASSQALFQGPRANYGYTF. For the CDR3, the DNA is TGTGCCAGCAGCCAAGCCCTCTTTCAGGGGCCGAGAGCTAACTATGGCTACACCTTC.

This chain links TRBV19 with TRBJ1-5; a possible D gene is TRBD1 (5 bases). The germline gives CDR1 LNHDA, CDR2 SQIVND (reference sequence). This CDR3 comprises 14 residues. V shed 1 base and J shed 4 bases, with 8 bases lying between them. CDR3 in amino acids: CASSIGTNNQPQHF. The CDR3 coding sequence is TGTGCCAGTAGTATAGGGACAAATAATCAGCCCCAGCATTTT.

The rearrangement uses TRBV9 and TRBJ2-5; 9 nucleotides match TRBD1. The CDR3 totals 15 residues. CDR1 is SGDLS, CDR2 YYNGEE, per germline. J was trimmed by 1 base and V by 0 bases; bases with no gene match: 1. The CDR3 DNA reads TGTGCCAGCAGCGTAGGGGGACAGGGCCAAGAGACCCAGTACTTC. Translating gives CASSVGGQGQETQYF.

J is TRBJ2-3 and V is TRBV7-3, with a possible D match to TRBD2 (5 bases). Germline-derived CDR1 and CDR2 are SGHTA and FQGTGA. There are 15 residues in the CDR3. The ends were cut back, 5 bases at V and 2 bases at J, with 14 bases in the middle. CDR3 amino acids: CASSLRGSPTDTQYF. CDR3 DNA: TGTGCCAGCAGCCTCCGCGGGTCGCCCACAGATACGCAGTATTTT.

The chain is built from TRBV6-1 and TRBJ2-5; TRBD2 might be the D (5 bases). Germline V CDR1 and CDR2: MNHNS, SASEGT. The CDR3 has 16 amino acids. The germline V and J ends were trimmed by 2 bases and 9 bases, with 22 bases remaining between them. The CDR3 bases are TGTGCCAGCAGTGAATTGGTAGGAGCGTTCGGGATGGCCCAGTACTTC. Translated: CASSELVGAFGMAQYF.